The 7 T cell receptor beta chains in this list originate from one sample, sequenced in a study of cytomegalovirus exposure and HLA in healthy donors (dated by TCRdb to about 2017). Library preparation used the immunoSEQ multiplex PCR assay. For the multiplex PCR, a mixture combining 60 forward primers for TCR Vbeta segments and 13 reverse primers for TCR Jbeta segments was used. Held by TCRdb, this immuneACCESS table contains in-frame sequences only and omits some clones. Under half of the omission traces to an unresolved V gene where checked; the cause of the rest is unknown. Within this sample are approximately 160,000 clones, with 75% to 85% of them counted one time only. The ten largest make up 7% to 8.5% of the sample. The specimen was PBMCs. The receptors were gathered from a male donor in good health and CMV-seropositive.

The rearrangement links TRBV4-1 to TRBJ2-2, with D maybe TRBD2 (7 bases). The V gene's germline CDR1 is MGHRA and CDR2 YSYEKL. The CDR3 has 14 amino acids. Trimming stripped 5 bases from V and 7 bases from J, with 14 bases between. CDR3 in DNA: TGCGCCAGCAGCTACCCGGGGGGCGGCGGGGAGCTGTTTTTT. It specifies CASSYPGGGGELFF.

The chain recombines TRBV2 with TRBJ1-6; D possibly corresponds to TRBD1 (5 bases). Trimming stripped 7 bases from V and 8 bases from J, with 21 bases between. This CDR3 has 16 amino acids. From germline, CDR1 is SNHLY and CDR2 FYNNEI. CDR3 sequence reads: CASTKEGLLLDSPLHF. The CDR3 DNA reads TGTGCCAGCACTAAGGAGGGGCTCCTCTTGGATTCACCCCTCCACTTT.

The chain combines TRBV2 with TRBJ2-7; 10 bases map to TRBD1. This CDR3 has 13 residues. V shed 4 bases and J 3 bases; nucleotides not matched to a gene: 0. CDR1 and CDR2 (germline): SNHLY, FYNNEI. The CDR3 coding sequence is TGTGCCAGCAGTGGGGACAGGGGCTACGAGCAGTACTTC. Its protein product is CASSGDRGYEQYF.

The J gene is TRBJ2-5, the V gene TRBV7-9; tentative D call: TRBD2 (7 bases). The J call may be mistaken, given a closer DNA end match to TRBJ2-7. The CDR3 is 14 residues long. Germline CDR1 is SEHNR and CDR2 is FQNEAQ (reference sequence). The DNA for the CDR3 is TGTGCCAGCAGCTTGGGGGGGGGCAGCCACGAGCAGTACTTC. It is translated as CASSLGGGSHEQYF.

This clone was seen once. One end of the junction is discordant with germline, which a read error may explain. The chain has TRBV5-1 and TRBJ2-7; maybe TRBD2 (7 bases). The CDR3 is 18 amino acids. Germline V gives CDR1 SGHRS, CDR2 YFSETQ. The CDR3 DNA reads TGCGCCAGCAGCTTGGCCGGGGCGGGGGCCGGCGGGTCCTCCGAGCAGTACTTC. It translates to CASSLAGAGAGGSSEQYF.

The chain joins TRBV11-2 to TRBJ2-7; TRBD1 matches at 8 bases. The V segment lost 5 bases and the J segment 5 bases; nucleotides outside the gene matches: 11. The CDR3 totals 15 residues. Germline V gene data show CDR1 as SGHAT and CDR2 as FQNNGV. The CDR3 nucleotides are TGTGCCAGCAGCCCGCAGGGGGCCCTCCGCCACGAGCAGTACTTC. Its protein is CASSPQGALRHEQYF.

The V gene is TRBV5-4, the J gene TRBJ1-1; possible D gene TRBD1, 6 bases. The CDR3 totals 16 residues. The V and J ends lost 3 bases and 1 base respectively, with 16 bases between them. Germline V lookup: CDR1 SGHNT, CDR2 YYREEE (reference sequence). As DNA, the CDR3 is TGTGCCAGCAGCTCCGGCCAGACAGGCAGGAACACTGAAGCTTTCTTT. Protein product: CASSSGQTGRNTEAFF.